This T cell receptor (beta chain) derives from a study of cytomegalovirus exposure and HLA in healthy donors. Study outcomes and limitations: Follow-up analysis later connected one missense variant in DCLRE1C with trimming of TCR beta V- and J-genes. An analysis that came later showed most CMV-associated TCR beta chains appearing HLA-restricted.

The PCR had 60 Vbeta and 13 Jbeta primers. Here immunoSEQ multiplex PCR was the method, and the copy in TCRdb shows in-frame clones only, minus some. The table lists 100,000 to 120,000 clones, approximately 69% of them singletons, with 3.2% in the top ten. As concerns this clone: The antigen is undetermined.

The ends were cut back, 2 bases at V and 5 bases at J, with 7 bases in the middle. The CDR3 totals 13 residues. Per germline, CDR1 SGHAT and CDR2 FQNNGV. The donors gave bone marrow, and they were healthy. At collection, donors were nominally healthy, but unrecorded immune exposures were probable. The rearrangement joins TRBV11-2 to TRBJ1-5; possibly TRBD1 for D (6 bases). Sequences were obtained from PBMCs. This receptor was taken from a man between 25 and 39 years old in good health and CMV-seronegative. CDR3 sequence: CASSLNRDQPQHF. DNA of the CDR3: TGTGCCAGCAGCTTAAACAGGGATCAGCCCCAGCATTTT.